This TCR beta chain was captured by sequencing in a study of T cell repertoires in cytomegalovirus infection. Study in general: Recently identified HLA-C-restricted CMV epitopes were used, and well-studied HLA-B-restricted CMV epitopes were used as well. It was the public TCR beta signatures that indicated both CMV infection and matching HLA type.

For this clonotype: Its matching antigen is unknown.

TCRdb redid the calling of the reads with MiXCR, one entry per CDR3 protein. This sample has approximately 300,000 distinct CDR3 sequences, with 20% to 25% found just once. General observations from the study: Predominance within the ex vivo response was attributable to HLA-C-restricted CMV-specific TCR beta clonotypes.

Sequenced here: cultured PBMCs, sampled from culture after CMV antigen stimulation. This sequence was found in a human donor in good health (CMV status not recorded). Some clones in this sample may be carry-over from other donors' samples.

DNA of the CDR3: TGTGCCAGCAGATCCCGACTAGCGGGAGCCACAGATACGCAGTATTTT. It translates to CASRSRLAGATDTQYF. The rearrangement joins TRBV12-3 or TRBV12-4 to TRBJ2-3, with TRBD2 matching 12 bases. The CDR3 runs 16 residues. V lost 6 bases to trimming and J lost 2 bases; unmatched junction nucleotides: 6.